This entry describes one T cell receptor beta chain. The antigen remains unidentified. V lost 2 bases to trimming and J lost 7 bases, with 17 bases between them. The CDR3 has 16 residues. Germline V CDR1 and CDR2: MNHEY, SVGAGI. The entry originates in a study of CD8+ T cells in alopecia areata. General study results and limits: Scalp samples also yield sequences from resident alphabeta T cells of normal skin.

The sequencing template was cDNA reverse transcribed from extracted RNA. Data came from immunoSEQ multiplex PCR; TCRdb stores just in-frame clones and leaves some out. The sample includes about 120,000 clones, around 61% of them seen just once. This chain joins TRBV6-5 and TRBJ2-2; possible D gene TRBD1, 6 bases. This receptor was obtained from a human donor in good health. Material: CD4+ T cells sorted from blood. The CDR3: CASSYPYRDYGGELFF. The CDR3 DNA reads as TGTGCCAGCAGTTACCCTTACAGGGATTACGGCGGGGAGCTGTTTTTT.